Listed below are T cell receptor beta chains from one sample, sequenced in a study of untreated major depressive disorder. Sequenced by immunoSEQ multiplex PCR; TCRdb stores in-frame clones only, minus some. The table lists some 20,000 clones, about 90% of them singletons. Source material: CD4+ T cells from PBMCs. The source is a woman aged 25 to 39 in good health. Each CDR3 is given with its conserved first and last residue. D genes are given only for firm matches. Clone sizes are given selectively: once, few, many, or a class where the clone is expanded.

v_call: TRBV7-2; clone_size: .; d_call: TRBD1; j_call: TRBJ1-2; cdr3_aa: CASSPSGQTYGYTF; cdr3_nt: TGTGCCAGCAGCCCCTCGGGACAGACCTATGGCTACACCTTC
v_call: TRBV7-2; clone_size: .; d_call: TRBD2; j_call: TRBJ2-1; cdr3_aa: CASSKTSGGGPYNEQFF; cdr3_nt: TGTGCCAGCAGTAAGACTAGCGGGGGTGGCCCCTACAATGAGCAGTTCTTC
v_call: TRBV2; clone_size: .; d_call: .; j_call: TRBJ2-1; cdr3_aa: CASTLRGHNEQFF; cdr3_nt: TGTGCCAGCACTCTCAGGGGTCACAATGAGCAGTTCTTC
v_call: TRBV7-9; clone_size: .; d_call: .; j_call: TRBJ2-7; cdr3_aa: CASSPTLTDYEQYF; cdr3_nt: TGTGCCAGCAGCCCTACCCTTACGGACTACGAGCAGTACTTC
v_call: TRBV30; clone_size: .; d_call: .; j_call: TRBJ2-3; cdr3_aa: CAWSQGSTDTQYF; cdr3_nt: TGTGCCTGGAGTCAGGGTAGCACAGATACGCAGTATTTT
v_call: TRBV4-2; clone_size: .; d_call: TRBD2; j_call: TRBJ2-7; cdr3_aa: CASSQDIGTSRYEQYF; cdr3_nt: TGTGCCAGCAGCCAAGATATCGGGACTAGCCGCTACGAGCAGTACTTC
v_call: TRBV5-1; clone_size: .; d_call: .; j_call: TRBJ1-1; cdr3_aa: CASSLEYVGNTEAFF; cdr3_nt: TGCGCCAGCAGCTTGGAGTATGTCGGGAACACTGAAGCTTTCTTT
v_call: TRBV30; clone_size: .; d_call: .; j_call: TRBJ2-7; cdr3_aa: CAWSHMGHRATYEQYF; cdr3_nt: TGTGCCTGGAGTCACATGGGACATAGGGCCACCTACGAGCAGTACTTC
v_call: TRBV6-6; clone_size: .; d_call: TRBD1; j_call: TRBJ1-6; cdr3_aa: CASSPTGDSPLHF; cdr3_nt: TGTGCCAGCAGTCCGACAGGGGATTCACCCCTCCACTTT
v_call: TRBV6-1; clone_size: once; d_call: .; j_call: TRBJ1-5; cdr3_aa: CASSVTGSNQPQHF; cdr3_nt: TGTGCCAGCAGTGTCACAGGGAGCAATCAGCCCCAGCATTTT
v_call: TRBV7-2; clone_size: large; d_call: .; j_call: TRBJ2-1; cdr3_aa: CASSLPIQTGNEQFF; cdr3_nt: TGTGCCAGCAGCCTACCCATCCAAACAGGGAATGAGCAGTTCTTC